This TCR beta chain was recovered during a study of cytomegalovirus exposure and HLA in healthy donors. Study results and limitations: HLA alleles were associated with 15,000 to 20,000 TCR beta sequences in a later analysis at 0.05 false discovery rate. Clonal expansion was found to be greater in HLA-associated TCR beta chains than in equally common others in a later analysis.

Germline-derived CDR1 and CDR2 are MRHNA and SNTAGT. Unmatched junction bases numbered 10, after V lost 5 bases and J lost 4 bases. The CDR3 runs 15 residues. Primers for the PCR totalled 60 Vbeta and 13 Jbeta. Clones were sequenced by immunoSEQ multiplex PCR, and TCRdb holds only the in-frame ones, with some missing. The table includes some 130,000 clones, around 80% detected once. As concerns this clone: As yet, its antigen is unknown.

The material sequenced was PBMCs. The rearrangement uses TRBV6-4 and TRBJ1-1; 7 positions agree with TRBD1. This clonotype originated in a man in his late teens or twenties in good health and CMV-seronegative. This CDR3 reads CASSHVTGSGTEAFF. The CDR3 nucleotides read TGTGCCAGCAGTCACGTGACAGGGTCGGGCACTGAAGCTTTCTTT.